These 31 T cell receptor beta chains were sequenced from one sample in a study of T-cell memory formation after mild COVID-19. TCRdb re-called the 5' RACE reads through MiXCR, storing one row per CDR3 protein. The data hold under 700,000 distinct CDR3 sequences, with around 21% observed a single time. Input material: PBMCs or a T cell subset sorted from them (not recorded which). These receptors all stem from an adult woman who had mild COVID-19 (a few samples of this study predate the infection). Cell type and time point are not known.

This clonotype was recorded a few times. The rearrangement uses TRBV24-1 and TRBJ2-1; 15 bases match TRBD2. Trimming at V came to 4 bases and at J to 12 bases, leaving 9 bases not matched to a gene. CDR1 is KGHDR, CDR2 SFDVKD, per germline. The CDR3 is 16 residues long. The CDR3 reads CATSDPGLAGGGLQFF. In nucleotides, the CDR3 is TGTGCCACCAGTGACCCGGGACTAGCGGGAGGCGGCTTGCAGTTCTTC.

This clonotype was recorded a few times. The chain has TRBV6-6 and TRBJ2-3; 10 bases align to TRBD2. The CDR3 is 15 residues long. With V trimmed by 6 bases and J by 0 bases, 3 bases remained unmatched. Germline V gene data show CDR1 as MNHNY and CDR2 as SVGAGI (reference sequence). The CDR3 sequence is CASRRAGGSTDTQYF. CDR3 nucleotide sequence: TGTGCCAGCAGGAGAGCGGGGGGGAGCACAGATACGCAGTATTTT.

The V gene is TRBV5-6, the J gene TRBJ1-2; unclear D gene. The germline CDR1 and CDR2 sequences are SGHDT and YYEEEE. CDR3 length: 13 residues. Deletions cut 4 bases from V and 0 bases from J, with 7 bases between. The CDR3 is CASSPQPNYGYTF. The CDR3 DNA reads TGTGCCAGCAGCCCACAGCCTAACTATGGCTACACCTTC. The full variable domain, in which reference TRBV5-6 and TRBJ1-2 provide the parts outside the CDR3, is DAGVTQSPTHLIKTRGQQVTLRCSPKSGHDTVSWYQQALGQGPQFIFQYYEEEERQRGNFPDRFSGHQFPNYSSELNVNALLLGDSALYLCASSPQPNYGYTFGSGTRLTVV.

V and J are TRBV5-4 and TRBJ2-1; TRBD1 aligns across 7 bases. The CDR3 is 15 residues long. Germline trimming cut 4 bases from V and 8 bases from J; bases unmatched to any gene: 12. Per the germline V gene, CDR1 is SGHNT and CDR2 is YYREEE (reference sequence). The CDR3 sequence is CASSLDRAAFHEQFF. The CDR3 DNA follows: TGTGCCAGCAGCCTTGACAGGGCAGCATTCCATGAGCAGTTCTTC.

This clonotype has a handful of counts. V is TRBV6-5 and J is TRBJ1-2, with D possibly matching TRBD1 (5 bases). Trimming stripped 2 bases from V and 4 bases from J, with 11 bases between. The CDR3 runs 14 residues. Germline V gene lookup returns CDR1 MNHEY and CDR2 SVGAGI. The CDR3 sequence is CASSYVGGFYGYTF. The DNA of the CDR3 is TGTGCCAGCAGTTACGTCGGGGGATTCTATGGCTACACCTTC.

In this sample, this clonotype turned up a few times. The chain carries TRBV7-3 and TRBJ2-2; D call uncertain. The CDR3 consists of 16 residues. V lost 5 bases, J lost 4 bases, and 17 bases lay in between. Germline loops: CDR1 SGHTA, CDR2 FQGTGA. The CDR3 nucleotides read TGTGCCAGCAGCCCCCTACCGAGCGTAATCACCGGGGAGCTGTTTTTT. As protein: CASSPLPSVITGELFF.

This chain joins TRBV20-1 and TRBJ2-7; D might be TRBD1 or TRBD2, each matching 5 bases. Trimming shortened V by 6 bases and J by 0 bases, and 12 bases separated the two germline ends. This CDR3 is 13 amino acids long. Germline V CDR1 and CDR2: DFQATT, SNEGSKA (reference sequence). This CDR3 is CSAATGTSYEQYF. The CDR3 region has the DNA TGCAGTGCCGCCACCGGGACCTCCTACGAGCAGTACTTC.

This clonotype was counted between two and nine times. This sequence joins TRBV9 and TRBJ2-1, with 11 positions matching TRBD2. Germline lookup yields CDR1 SGDLS and CDR2 YYNGEE. The CDR3 has 15 amino acids. The V and J ends lost 4 bases and 6 bases, in that order; junction bases with no gene match: 6. CDR3 DNA sequence: TGTGCCAGCAGCCCGACTAGCGGGACTGTCAATGAGCAGTTCTTC. This translates into CASSPTSGTVNEQFF.

The genes are TRBV29-1 and TRBJ1-2; 10 bases line up with TRBD1. With 3 bases clipped from V and 4 bases from J, the junction kept 5 bases outside the gene matches. From germline, CDR1 is SQVTM and CDR2 ANQGSEA. The CDR3 runs to 14 residues. CDR3 DNA sequence: TGCAGCGTTGAGGGAGGGACAGGGGCCTATGGCTACACCTTC. This encodes CSVEGGTGAYGYTF.

The gene calls are TRBV7-8 and TRBJ1-1; the D is unclear. The CDR3 extends over 14 amino acids. Trimming cost V 5 bases and J 1 base, with 11 bases left between them. The germline V gene encodes CDR1 SGHVS and CDR2 FQNEAQ. In nucleotides, the CDR3 is TGTGCCAGCAGCCGGTACAGCGGGAACACTGAAGCTTTCTTT. As protein: CASSRYSGNTEAFF.

The chain employs TRBV25-1 and TRBJ2-3; possibly TRBD1 for D (6 bases). CDR1 and CDR2 from the germline V gene are MGHDK and SYGVNS. The V and J ends lost 2 bases and 8 bases respectively, with 17 bases between them. This CDR3 contains 15 residues. The CDR3 coding sequence is TGTGCCAGCAGTGAACCCGGGACACCCGATGGTACGCAGTATTTT. This encodes CASSEPGTPDGTQYF.

This clonotype was seen repeatedly, ten times or more. The chain has TRBV12-3 or TRBV12-4 and TRBJ2-7, with TRBD2 identical over 11 bases. The V and J ends lost 5 bases and 0 bases, in that order; junction bases with no gene match: 6. The CDR3 length is 16 residues. The CDR3 DNA follows: TGTGCCAGCAGTCCGAGACTAGCGGGGAGCTCCTACGAGCAGTACTTC. This encodes CASSPRLAGSSYEQYF.

This clonotype was recorded a few times. The chain joins TRBV29-1 to TRBJ2-7, with D perhaps TRBD1 (5 bases). CDR3 length: 9 amino acids. Germline V lookup: CDR1 SQVTM, CDR2 ANQGSEA. V lost 6 bases to trimming and J lost 6 bases, with 6 bases between them. The CDR3 loop reads CSVTGEQYF. The CDR3 DNA follows: TGCAGCGTAACAGGCGAGCAGTACTTC.

This clonotype was picked up a small number of times. The rearrangement uses TRBV12-3 or TRBV12-4 and TRBJ1-1, with 10 nucleotides matching TRBD1. V gave up 4 bases and J gave up 4 bases; unmatched junction bases: 9. This CDR3 is built from 16 residues. The chain's CDR3 is CASSWGQGTMVTEAFF. The CDR3 DNA reads as TGTGCCAGCAGTTGGGGACAGGGGACTATGGTCACTGAAGCTTTCTTT.

V is TRBV30 and J is TRBJ2-1; D is unresolved. This CDR3 spans 11 amino acids. The V end lost 5 bases, the J end lost 6 bases, and 8 bases lay between the germline ends. Germline V gives CDR1 GTSNPN, CDR2 SVGIG (reference sequence). CDR3 residues: CAWGDLNEQFF. DNA for the CDR3: TGTGCCTGGGGCGACCTCAATGAGCAGTTCTTC.

The V call is TRBV30, the J call TRBJ2-3; 10 nucleotides line up with TRBD2. The CDR3 length is 13 residues. Germline V gene data show CDR1 as GTSNPN and CDR2 as SVGIG (reference sequence). Trimming removed 7 bases from V and 2 bases from J; junction bases left unmatched: 3. CDR3 residues: CASTSGVTDTQYF. CDR3 coding DNA: TGTGCCTCAACTAGCGGGGTCACAGATACGCAGTATTTT.

This chain connects TRBV9 to TRBJ2-1, with 10 positions matching TRBD2. V lost 0 bases, J lost 8 bases, and 5 bases stayed unmatched. The CDR3 has 15 amino acids. The germline V gene encodes CDR1 SGDLS and CDR2 YYNGEE. The CDR3 nucleotides are TGTGCCAGCAGCGTAGGAACTAGCGGGACACATGAGCAGTTCTTC. Protein: CASSVGTSGTHEQFF.

The chain recombines TRBV7-9 with TRBJ2-1; 7 bases fit TRBD2. Unmatched junction bases numbered 7, after V lost 2 bases and J lost 9 bases. Germline V gene lookup returns CDR1 SEHNR and CDR2 FQNEAQ (reference sequence). The CDR3 extends over 14 amino acids. CDR3 DNA: TGTGCCAGCAGCTTAATGACTCCGGGGGGTGAGCAGTTCTTC. Its protein is CASSLMTPGGEQFF.

This clonotype was seen more than once but under ten times. V usage is TRBV3-1 and J usage is TRBJ2-5; D is ambiguous. V shed 4 bases and J shed 4 bases, with 10 bases lying between them. Per the germline V gene, CDR1 is LGHDT and CDR2 is YNNKEL (reference sequence). The CDR3 has 13 residues. The CDR3 is CASSPQMVETQYF. The CDR3, as DNA: TGTGCCAGCAGCCCGCAGATGGTAGAGACCCAGTACTTC.

The sample holds a few counts of this clonotype. The chain joins TRBV7-9 to TRBJ1-2; D perhaps matches TRBD1 (5 bases). Germline V gene lookup returns CDR1 SEHNR and CDR2 FQNEAQ (reference sequence). The CDR3 contains 13 residues. Trimming cost V 1 base and J 8 bases, with 11 bases left between them. The CDR3 DNA follows: TGTGCCAGCAGCTTAGGGGGGGGAAACGGCTACACCTTC. The encoded protein is CASSLGGGNGYTF.

The rearrangement uses TRBV29-1 and TRBJ1-1; 9 nucleotides line up with TRBD1. V lost 6 bases and J lost 1; bases outside the gene matches: 6. This CDR3 has 14 residues. Germline values: CDR1 SQVTM, CDR2 ANQGSEA. CDR3 in amino acids: CSVDRTGANTEAFF. CDR3 in DNA: TGCAGCGTCGATAGGACAGGGGCGAACACTGAAGCTTTCTTT. Supplemented by reference TRBV29-1 and TRBJ1-1, the full variable domain reads SAVISQKPSRDICQRGTSLTIQCQVDSQVTMMFWYRQQPGQSLTLIATANQGSEATYESGFVIDKFPISRPNLTFSTLTVSNMSPEDSSIYLCSVDRTGANTEAFFGQGTRLTVV.

This clonotype has a handful of counts. The genes are TRBV25-1 and TRBJ2-5; D assignment may be TRBD1 or TRBD2 (6 bases each). This CDR3 region has 16 residues. Per germline, CDR1 MGHDK and CDR2 SYGVNS. Trimming removed 4 bases from V and 5 bases from J, with 20 bases in between. In DNA, the CDR3 is TGTGCCAGCAGTGCTGGGACACCGGGACGGGGGGAGACCCAGTACTTC. Its translation: CASSAGTPGRGETQYF. Combining the CDR3 with reference TRBV25-1 and TRBJ2-5 gives the whole variable domain EADIYQTPRYLVIGTGKKITLECSQTMGHDKMYWYQQDPGMELHLIHYSYGVNSTEKGDLSSESTVSRIRTEHFPLTLESARPSHTSQYLCASSAGTPGRGETQYFGPGTRLLVL.

The rearrangement uses TRBV24-1 and TRBJ2-3; D ambiguous. V was cut by 1 base and J by 5 bases, with 9 bases left in between. Germline V gene lookup returns CDR1 KGHDR and CDR2 SFDVKD. The CDR3 has 14 amino acids. This chain's CDR3 is CATSDFPGGDTQYF. In DNA, the CDR3 is TGTGCCACCAGTGATTTCCCCGGTGGAGATACGCAGTATTTT.

The CDR3 region is CASSERWGNTEAFF. CDR3 in DNA: TGTGCCAGCAGTGAACGGTGGGGGAACACTGAAGCTTTCTTT. This rearrangement joins TRBV6-1 to TRBJ1-1; D ambiguous. Trimming stripped 2 bases from V and 1 base from J, with 8 bases between. The CDR3 length is 14 residues. Germline CDR1 is MNHNS and CDR2 is SASEGT.

To note about this clonotype: One junction end does not reproduce the germline sequence, and a read error may be involved. The V gene is TRBV11-2, the J gene TRBJ1-2; D uncertain. Germline CDR1 and CDR2: SGHAT and FQNNGV. This CDR3 has 12 amino acids. The CDR3 sequence is CASSLDPSPASF. CDR3 nucleotide sequence: TGTGCCAGCAGCTTAGATCCTTCCCCGGCGTCCTTC.

Only a few counts were recorded for this clonotype. V gene TRBV20-1 combines with J gene TRBJ1-2; D gene ambiguous. Per the germline V gene, CDR1 is DFQATT and CDR2 is SNEGSKA (reference sequence). V was clipped by 0 bases and J by 2 bases, with 4 bases between them. The CDR3 runs 12 residues. The CDR3 nucleotides read TGCAGTGCTAGAGATGAGAACTATGGCTACACCTTC. Protein product: CSARDENYGYTF.

This clonotype was picked up a small number of times. CDR3 protein: CASSQPMGSLNIQYF. In nucleotides, the CDR3 is TGTGCCAGCAGCCAACCGATGGGGTCATTGAACATTCAGTACTTC. J is TRBJ2-4 and V is TRBV11-3; D gene uncertain. With 5 bases removed from V and 7 bases from J, the gap between germline ends came to 18 bases. Germline values: CDR1 SGHNT, CDR2 YENEEA. The CDR3 has 15 amino acids.

This clonotype was detected many times. The rearrangement uses TRBV7-3 and TRBJ2-1; D not certain. In germline, CDR1 is SGHTA, CDR2 FQGTGA. Trimming shortened V by 4 bases and J by 4 bases, and 8 bases separated the two germline ends. There are 13 residues in the CDR3. The CDR3 protein is CASSSGSYNEQFF. The CDR3, as DNA: TGTGCCAGCAGCTCCGGCAGTTACAATGAGCAGTTCTTC.

The rearrangement uses TRBV3-1 and TRBJ2-7; D is undetermined. Trimming took off 3 bases at V and 7 bases at J, with 10 bases between the two ends. The CDR3 sequence is 12 residues long. Per germline, CDR1 LGHDT and CDR2 YNNKEL (reference sequence). This CDR3 reads CASSQYPREQYF. The CDR3 nucleotides read TGTGCCAGCAGCCAGTACCCCCGGGAGCAGTACTTC.

This clonotype occurred a few times. The chain couples TRBV5-1 to TRBJ2-3; D is undetermined. Germline V lookup: CDR1 SGHRS, CDR2 YFSETQ. This CDR3 spans 14 amino acids. Trimming took 2 bases from V and 4 from J, leaving 11 bases between them. The CDR3 here is CASSFPGRADTQYF. CDR3 DNA: TGCGCCAGCAGCTTCCCCGGAAGGGCAGATACGCAGTATTTT.

This clonotype has ten or more counts. This chain links TRBV2 with TRBJ2-2; 7 bases agree with TRBD2. With 0 bases clipped from V and 5 bases from J, the junction kept 3 bases outside the gene matches. Looked up from germline, CDR1 is SNHLY and CDR2 is FYNNEI. CDR3 size: 15 residues. CDR3 sequence reads: CASSEAQGGTGELFF. The CDR3 nucleotides read TGTGCCAGCAGTGAAGCCCAGGGAGGGACCGGGGAGCTGTTTTTT.